Listed below are T cell receptor beta chains from one sample, sequenced in a study of identical twins. TCRdb analysed the 5' RACE reads with MiXCR anew, one entry per CDR3 protein. The table records around 510,000 distinct CDR3 sequences, around 15% of them present only once. This same sample was also taken into another study, of yellow fever vaccine responses in identical twins.

Sequencing was performed on CD4+ T cells sorted from blood. These receptors came from a woman aged 18-35 years in good health. Each CDR3 is given with its conserved first and last residue. D genes are given only for firm matches. Size tells how often a clone was seen (once, few, many) or the class of an expanded clone, and some rows leave it out.

CASSSPRETQYF,TGTGCCAGCAGTTCCCCAAGGGAGACCCAGTACTTC,.,TRBV28,TRBJ2-5,.
CSATGAAEAFF,TGCAGTGCTACAGGGGCCGCTGAAGCTTTCTTT,.,TRBV20-1,TRBJ1-1,.
CASSLLPVQDTEAFF,TGTGCCAGCAGCTTATTGCCCGTTCAGGACACTGAAGCTTTCTTT,.,TRBV7-2,TRBJ1-1,many
CASSHGSTGSQETQYF,TGTGCCAGCAGTCACGGATCGACAGGGTCACAAGAGACCCAGTACTTC,TRBD1,TRBV12-3/TRBV12-4,TRBJ2-5,.
CASSRDRSEQYF,TGTGCCAGCAGCCGGGACAGGAGCGAGCAGTACTTC,TRBD1,TRBV5-8,TRBJ2-7,.
CASSFSSGGSDTQYF,TGTGCCAGCAGCTTCTCTAGCGGGGGCTCAGATACGCAGTATTTT,TRBD2,TRBV7-3,TRBJ2-3,many
CASSLPSGRTSNTGELFF,TGCGCCAGCAGCTTACCTAGCGGGAGAACCTCGAACACCGGGGAGCTGTTTTTT,TRBD2,TRBV5-1,TRBJ2-2,once
CASSLRDLRGWPQYF,TGTGCCAGCAGTTTAAGGGACCTAAGGGGGTGGCCGCAGTATTTT,.,TRBV12-3/TRBV12-4,TRBJ2-3,few
CSAARWGQGYEQYF,TGCAGTGCGGCTAGGTGGGGACAGGGATACGAGCAGTACTTC,TRBD1,TRBV20-1,TRBJ2-7,.
CASSLPGGSNEQYF,TGTGCCAGCAGCTTACCGGGGGGCTCGAACGAGCAGTACTTC,.,TRBV13,TRBJ2-7,.
CASSDRGLNTEAFF,TGTGCCAGCAGTGACAGGGGACTGAACACTGAAGCTTTCTTT,.,TRBV6-1,TRBJ1-1,few
CSARDGAGGRETQYF,TGCAGTGCTAGAGATGGGGCAGGGGGCCGGGAGACCCAGTACTTC,TRBD1,TRBV20-1,TRBJ2-5,many
CASSPSGGTEQYF,TGTGCCAGCAGCCCCTCAGGGGGCACGGAGCAGTACTTC,TRBD1,TRBV3-1,TRBJ2-7,few
CASSLGVAMSSYNEQFF,TGCGCCAGCAGCTTGGGGGTAGCCATGAGCTCCTACAATGAGCAGTTCTTC,.,TRBV5-1,TRBJ2-1,.
CASSYLAGALHSYEQYF,TGTGCCAGCAGTTATTTAGCGGGAGCTCTACACTCCTACGAGCAGTACTTC,TRBD2,TRBV6-2/TRBV6-3,TRBJ2-7,once
CAINEGVVTGELFF,TGTGCCATCAATGAAGGGGTTGTGACCGGGGAGCTGTTTTTT,.,TRBV10-3,TRBJ2-2,.
CASRGAGKGEETQYF,TGTGCCAGCAGAGGAGCGGGGAAGGGGGAAGAGACCCAGTACTTC,.,TRBV7-2,TRBJ2-5,once
CASRLAGGSDTQYF,TGTGCCAGCAGGCTAGCGGGGGGGTCAGATACGCAGTATTTT,TRBD2,TRBV6-1,TRBJ2-3,many
CASSRSRDSSYEQYF,TGCGCCAGCAGCCGGAGCCGGGACAGCTCCTACGAGCAGTACTTC,TRBD1,TRBV4-3,TRBJ2-7,few
CASSFPGKGTEAFF,TGTGCCAGTAGTTTCCCGGGTAAGGGGACTGAAGCTTTCTTT,.,TRBV19,TRBJ1-1,few
CASSTKGYGYTF,TGTGCCAGCAGCACGAAAGGGTATGGCTACACCTTC,.,TRBV27,TRBJ1-2,.
CASSRGTSALKGETQYF,TGTGCCAGCAGCCGAGGGACTAGCGCTCTGAAAGGCGAGACCCAGTACTTC,TRBD2,TRBV3-1,TRBJ2-5,.
CAISGQGRQETQYF,TGTGCCATCAGTGGCCAGGGACGGCAAGAGACCCAGTACTTC,.,TRBV10-3,TRBJ2-5,.
CASSFGQYTEAFF,TGTGCCAGCAGTTTCGGACAGTACACTGAAGCTTTCTTT,.,TRBV28,TRBJ1-1,.
CASGVAKNIQYF,TGTGCCAGCGGCGTAGCCAAAAACATTCAGTACTTC,.,TRBV6-2/TRBV6-3,TRBJ2-4,few
CASNAGQGSYNEQFF,TGTGCCAGCAACGCCGGACAGGGGTCCTACAATGAGCAGTTCTTC,TRBD1,TRBV6-2/TRBV6-3,TRBJ2-1,.
CASSQVGERGTQYF,TGCGCCAGCAGCCAAGTGGGCGAGCGTGGGACCCAGTACTTC,.,TRBV4-1,TRBJ2-5,many
CASSLRLGGQYF,TGTGCCAGCAGTCTCCGGCTGGGCGGGCAGTACTTC,.,TRBV28,TRBJ2-7,many
CASRAHSGNTGELFF,TGTGCCAGCAGAGCTCACTCCGGGAACACCGGGGAGCTGTTTTTT,.,TRBV12-3/TRBV12-4,TRBJ2-2,few
CASSRDRIFYGYTF,TGTGCCAGCAGCCGGGACAGAATATTCTATGGCTACACCTTC,TRBD1,TRBV25-1,TRBJ1-2,few
CASSPESGSANEQFF,TGTGCCAGCTCACCGGAGAGCGGGTCTGCCAATGAGCAGTTCTTC,.,TRBV18,TRBJ2-1,few
CASSLEQLEANEKLFF,TGTGCCAGCAGTTTAGAACAACTCGAGGCTAATGAAAAACTGTTTTTT,.,TRBV12-3/TRBV12-4,TRBJ1-4,few
CASSPAGTSSYEQYF,TGTGCCAGCTCACCAGCCGGGACTTCCTCCTACGAGCAGTACTTC,.,TRBV18,TRBJ2-7,.
CASSRRLGSGELFF,TGTGCCAGCAGCCGTAGGTTGGGGTCCGGGGAGCTGTTTTTT,.,TRBV9,TRBJ2-2,few
CASSGPGGRADTQYF,TGTGCCAGCAGTGGGCCAGGGGGCCGGGCAGATACGCAGTATTTT,TRBD1,TRBV2,TRBJ2-3,.
CSATRTVSYEQYF,TGCAGTGCTACTAGGACTGTCTCCTACGAGCAGTACTTC,.,TRBV20-1,TRBJ2-7,few
CASSRDPSYNEQFF,TGCGCCAGCAGCCGGGACCCCTCCTACAATGAGCAGTTCTTC,.,TRBV5-1,TRBJ2-1,few
CASTSDRDYEQFF,TGCGCCAGCACATCGGACAGGGACTATGAGCAGTTCTTC,TRBD1,TRBV5-1,TRBJ2-1,few
CSVHGETEAFF,TGCAGCGTTCACGGGGAGACTGAAGCTTTCTTT,.,TRBV29-1,TRBJ1-1,.
CSADPGQGQETQYF,TGCAGTGCTGACCCCGGACAGGGACAAGAGACCCAGTACTTC,TRBD1,TRBV20-1,TRBJ2-5,many
CASRSPYGRESSYNEQFF,TGTGCCAGCAGATCCCCGTACGGGAGAGAGAGCTCCTACAATGAGCAGTTCTTC,.,TRBV6-2/TRBV6-3,TRBJ2-1,.
CASSLGGGGVSTDTQYF,TGTGCCAGCAGCCTGGGGGGGGGAGGAGTGAGCACAGATACGCAGTATTTT,TRBD2,TRBV11-2,TRBJ2-3,.
CASSGTSGWTQYF,TGTGCCAGCAGTGGGACTAGCGGTTGGACCCAGTACTTC,TRBD2,TRBV6-1,TRBJ2-5,few
CATRDRNTEAFF,TGTGCCACCAGGGACAGGAACACTGAAGCTTTCTTT,.,TRBV24-1,TRBJ1-1,few
CASSATGDITGELFF,TGTGCCAGCAGTGCGACAGGGGATATTACCGGGGAGCTGTTTTTT,TRBD1,TRBV6-1,TRBJ2-2,few
CSAPPEQFF,TGCAGTGCTCCCCCCGAGCAGTTCTTC,.,TRBV20-1,TRBJ2-1,.
CASSRGTGVSSYEQYF,TGTGCCAGCAGCCGAGGGACAGGGGTCAGCTCCTACGAGCAGTACTTC,TRBD1,TRBV7-9,TRBJ2-7,.
CSAREWRERHNEQFF,TGCAGTGCTAGAGAGTGGCGGGAGCGCCACAATGAGCAGTTCTTC,TRBD2,TRBV20-1,TRBJ2-1,.
CASSLADNSYNEQFF,TGTGCCAGCAGTTTAGCCGACAACTCCTACAATGAGCAGTTCTTC,.,TRBV12-3/TRBV12-4,TRBJ2-1,.
CASSHLGESYEQYF,TGTGCCAGCAGCCATCTCGGGGAGTCCTACGAGCAGTACTTC,.,TRBV3-1,TRBJ2-7,.
CASRVAGEIGQFF,TGTGCCAGCAGAGTAGCGGGAGAAATAGGGCAGTTCTTC,TRBD2,TRBV12-3/TRBV12-4,TRBJ2-1,many
CASSQVGDGYTF,TGTGCCAGCAGCCAAGTGGGAGATGGCTACACCTTC,.,TRBV3-1,TRBJ1-2,many